This T cell receptor beta chain comes out of a study of T cell repertoires in cytomegalovirus infection. Background on the study: Through public TCR beta signatures, both CMV infection and matching HLA type were indicated. Study-level points and caveats: CMV-specific HLA-C-restricted TCR beta clonotypes dominated the ex vivo response. People with CMV and the relevant HLA were identified by cumulative public TCR beta family frequency.

MiXCR was run by TCRdb on the reads, yielding one entry per CDR3 protein. The sample contains some 800,000 distinct CDR3 sequences, 32% of which appear only once. The ends were cut back, 0 bases at V and 2 bases at J, with 8 bases in the middle. This CDR3 has 15 amino acids. Germline assignment: CDR1 LGHDT and CDR2 YNNKEL (reference sequence). This clonotype showed up many times. Its antigen remains unidentified. This specimen was cultured CD8+ T cells from PBMCs, taken from culture after CMV antigen stimulation. The receptor was isolated from a human donor in good health (CMV status not recorded). Some clones in this sample may be carry-over from other donors' samples. The chain couples TRBV3-1 to TRBJ2-1, with D possibly TRBD1 on 5 matching bases. CDR3: CASSQDVQAYNEQFF. The CDR3 bases are TGTGCCAGCAGCCAAGATGTACAGGCCTACAATGAGCAGTTCTTC.